What follows is one T cell receptor (beta chain) and its context. Its antigen is unidentified. The sample originates from a study of vaccination and CD4 T cells after COVID-19. At the level of the study: Convalescent individuals exhibited SARS-CoV-2 positivity on nasal swab PCR, with nine mild and one severe presentation.

The treatment: roughly 11-day PBMC culture with coronavirus spike peptide pools or control peptides (ViraFEST assay). Cultured CD4+ T cell DNA was sequenced using the Oncomine TCR Beta short-read assay. Using its own MiXCR run on the PCR reads, TCRdb lists one record per CDR3 protein. Here the sample spans under 15,000 distinct CDR3 sequences, more than 35% being singletons. V was cut by 5 bases and J by 6 bases, with 25 bases left in between. The CDR3 extends over 17 amino acids. The germline V gene encodes CDR1 MNHNS and CDR2 SASEGT. This rearrangement joins TRBV6-1 to TRBJ1-1, with D perhaps TRBD1 (6 bases). This sample comprised CD4+ T cells from blood, cultured in vitro, obtained after SARS-CoV-2 vaccination. The TCR was taken from a human donor who had recovered from COVID-19. The CDR3 spells CASSRTLTGTKIPEAFF. The CDR3 bases are TGTGCCAGCAGTCGCACCCTTACAGGGACGAAGATCCCTGAAGCTTTCTTT.